The clone carrying this T cell receptor (beta chain) was observed a few times. Its antigen is as yet unknown. CDR3 length equals 14 residues. The ends lost 3 bases at V and 3 bases at J; junction bases unmatched: 4. Looked up from germline, CDR1 is LNHDA and CDR2 is SQIVND (reference sequence). These data come from a study of T cell repertoires in ileal Crohn's disease. Study context: All patients had surgery for stricturing (61%) or penetrating (around 39%) disease. Postoperative therapy was given to about half: roughly twelve thiopurines, roughly 20 anti-TNF agents.

Generated by immunoSEQ multiplex PCR, the TCRdb table keeps only in-frame clones and is missing some. The sample lists under 6,500 clones, almost 85% seen once, with around 13% in the top ten. Study results and limitations: Active smokers at surgery had more clonal expansions than non-smokers.

The source material was ileal tissue. The V and J genes are TRBV19 and TRBJ2-7; TRBD1 matches 8 bases. The sequence was obtained from an adult with Crohn's disease. The CDR3 spells CASSIDRGRYEQYF. Here the CDR3 DNA reads TGTGCCAGTAGTATCGACAGGGGACGCTACGAGCAGTACTTC.